This T cell receptor (beta chain) emerged from a study of blood T cell repertoires in COVID-19. Background on the study: T cells, B-cell-depleted T cells, or PBMCs supplied cDNA or gDNA.

Clones were read by immunoSEQ multiplex PCR, and TCRdb kept only the in-frame ones, dropping some. This table holds 200,000 to 250,000 clones, approximately 83% found once. The CDR3 runs 13 residues. Trimming removed 5 bases from V and 1 base from J; junction bases left unmatched: 1. CDR1 is GTSNPN and CDR2 is SVGIG in the germline V gene (reference sequence). The chain couples TRBV30 to TRBJ1-3; TRBD1 agrees at 8 bases. The receptor was isolated from a woman aged 45-59 years with acute or convalescent COVID-19. The sample was peripheral blood. CDR3 sequence (DNA): TGTGCCTGGGACAGGGGATCTGGAAACACCATATATTTT. Translated, it gives CAWDRGSGNTIYF. Full variable domain (remainder filled in from reference TRBV30 and TRBJ1-3): SQTIHQWPATLVQPVGSPLSLECTVEGTSNPNLYWYRQAAGRGLQLLFYSVGIGQISSEVPQNLSASRPQDRQFILSSKKLLLSDSGFYLCAWDRGSGNTIYFGEGSWLTVV.